This is a list of T cell receptor beta chains from one sample in a study of blood T cells in healthy people across ages. MiXCR, applied by TCRdb to the 5' RACE reads, yields one record per CDR3 protein. The repertoire includes about 1.5 million distinct CDR3 sequences, approximately 43% of them detected once, and more than 4% sits in the top ten. What was sequenced was blood. Receptors originate from a woman in her late teens or twenties in good health. Both conserved end residues are part of each CDR3. Each record gives: V gene, clone size, J gene, D gene, CDR3 protein, CDR3 DNA. The D gene is left open where the match is weak. A row's size may be missing; if present it is once, few, many or a size class.

TRBV7-9	.	TRBJ2-3	.	CASTSFTDTQYF	TGTGCCAGTACCTCGTTTACAGATACGCAGTATTTT
TRBV2	.	TRBJ1-6	.	CASSEAYSPLHF	TGTGCCAGCAGTGAGGCGTATTCACCCCTCCACTTT
TRBV6-6	.	TRBJ2-3	TRBD1	CASRNRQGGTDTQYF	TGTGCCAGCAGAAACCGACAGGGGGGCACAGATACGCAGTATTTT
TRBV5-1	.	TRBJ1-1	.	CASSLDSQEAFF	TGCGCCAGCAGCTTGGACAGCCAAGAAGCTTTCTTT
TRBV4-1	.	TRBJ2-2	.	CASSQDRPILSGELFF	TGCGCCAGCAGCCAAGATAGGCCCATACTTTCCGGGGAGCTGTTTTTT
TRBV7-2	few	TRBJ1-5	TRBD1	CASSLDRGVYSNQPQHF	TGTGCCAGCAGCTTAGACAGGGGCGTGTATAGCAATCAGCCCCAGCATTTT
TRBV5-1	once	TRBJ2-1	.	CSSSLGSGATAGEQFF	TGCTCCAGCAGCTTGGGGTCCGGGGCAACCGCCGGCGAGCAGTTCTTC
TRBV12-3/TRBV12-4	.	TRBJ2-3	.	CASNIRGGADTQYF	TGTGCCAGCAATATTAGGGGGGGGGCAGATACGCAGTATTTT
TRBV7-2	few	TRBJ2-7	.	CASSPLGRRLETEQYF	TGTGCCAGCAGCCCACTTGGACGGCGGTTAGAAACCGAGCAGTACTTC
TRBV20-1	.	TRBJ2-7	TRBD2	CSAPTSARCEQYF	TGCAGTGCGCCGACTAGCGCTAGATGCGAGCAGTACTTC
TRBV7-2	few	TRBJ1-2	.	CASSPGQTNLNYGYTF	TGTGCCAGCAGCCCTGGACAGACTAACTTAAACTATGGCTACACCTTC
TRBV27	many	TRBJ1-4	TRBD1	CASSLLGRGSEKLFF	TGTGCCAGCAGTTTGCTCGGCAGGGGGAGCGAAAAACTGTTTTTT
TRBV7-2	.	TRBJ2-2	.	CASSWGFTGELFF	TGTGCCAGTAGCTGGGGATTCACCGGGGAGCTGTTTTTT
TRBV6-6	few	TRBJ2-1	.	CASSHIASGNEQFF	TGTGCCAGCAGCCATATTGCGTCCGGCAATGAGCAGTTCTTC
TRBV9	.	TRBJ2-7	TRBD1	CASSVNPNTGEWSYEQYF	TGTGCCAGCAGCGTAAATCCTAACACAGGGGAATGGTCCTACGAGCAGTACTTC
TRBV9	many	TRBJ2-1	TRBD1	CASSVGTGGTYNEQFF	TGTGCCAGCAGCGTAGGGACAGGGGGAACCTACAATGAGCAGTTCTTC
TRBV11-2	few	TRBJ1-5	.	CASSLNVGGGNQPQHF	TGTGCCAGCAGCTTAAACGTTGGGGGAGGAAATCAGCCCCAGCATTTT
TRBV15	few	TRBJ2-4	TRBD1	CATSRGEGADIQYF	TGTGCCACCAGCAGAGGAGAGGGGGCGGACATTCAGTACTTC
TRBV6-2/TRBV6-3	.	TRBJ1-5	TRBD1	CASSYTRDSRGNQPQHF	TGTGCCAGCAGTTACACCCGGGACAGTAGGGGCAATCAGCCCCAGCATTTT
TRBV6-6	.	TRBJ1-3	TRBD1	CASSYSGTGVNTIYF	TGTGCCAGCAGTTACTCCGGGACAGGAGTAAACACCATATATTTT
TRBV6-1	.	TRBJ1-2	TRBD1	CASSLAGQGVLSGINYGYTF	TGTGCCAGCAGCCTCGCGGGACAGGGGGTCCTGTCGGGGATCAACTATGGCTACACCTTC
TRBV2	.	TRBJ1-5	.	CASSGVGGGQGNQPQHF	TGTGCCAGCAGTGGAGTAGGGGGGGGTCAGGGCAATCAGCCCCAGCATTTT
TRBV12-3/TRBV12-4	few	TRBJ2-3	.	CASSEYRDGTDTQYF	TGTGCCAGCAGTGAGTACAGGGACGGCACAGATACGCAGTATTTT
TRBV7-2	few	TRBJ2-3	.	CASNQGGASSTDTQYF	TGTGCCAGCAACCAAGGGGGTGCCTCTAGCACAGATACGCAGTATTTT
TRBV4-1	.	TRBJ2-1	.	CASSQEPNRVNEQFF	TGCGCCAGCAGCCAAGAACCTAACAGGGTCAATGAGCAGTTCTTC
TRBV27	.	TRBJ1-5	.	CASSLGGLEQPQHF	TGTGCCAGCAGTTTAGGAGGGTTGGAGCAGCCCCAGCATTTT
TRBV27	.	TRBJ2-3	.	CASSSGWGDASTDTQYF	TGTGCCAGCAGTTCTGGTTGGGGCGACGCTAGCACAGATACGCAGTATTTT
TRBV5-4	.	TRBJ2-3	TRBD1	CASSSGGDTETQYF	TGTGCCAGCAGCTCAGGGGGCGATACAGAGACGCAGTATTTT
TRBV29-1	.	TRBJ2-5	.	CSVEEAGTETQYF	TGCAGCGTTGAAGAAGCAGGGACCGAGACCCAGTACTTC
TRBV2	.	TRBJ2-7	TRBD2	CASNFLAGLYNEQYF	TGTGCCAGCAATTTTCTAGCGGGGCTCTACAATGAGCAGTACTTC
TRBV2	.	TRBJ2-5	TRBD2	CASRATSGGETQYF	TGTGCCAGCAGGGCGACTAGCGGGGGGGAGACCCAGTACTTC
TRBV15	few	TRBJ1-1	TRBD1	CAISDRGSPGVEAFF	TGTGCCATCTCGGACAGGGGGTCACCGGGGGTTGAAGCTTTCTTT
TRBV18	.	TRBJ2-5	.	CASSPSRGATQETQYF	TGTGCCAGCTCACCGTCTCGGGGGGCAACTCAAGAGACCCAGTACTTC
TRBV20-1	few	TRBJ2-3	TRBD2	CSAWAPSSGGPGTDTQYF	TGCAGTGCCTGGGCCCCGTCTAGCGGGGGGCCGGGCACAGATACGCAGTATTTT
TRBV11-1	.	TRBJ2-1	.	CASSRSASYNEQFF	TGTGCCAGCAGCCGTAGCGCGAGCTACAATGAGCAGTTCTTC
TRBV29-1	.	TRBJ2-1	.	CSVVPPAASYNEQFF	TGCAGCGTTGTCCCCCCCGCAGCCTCCTACAATGAGCAGTTCTTC
TRBV24-1	once	TRBJ2-2	TRBD2	CATSVSLAGRTGELFF	TGTGCCACCAGTGTCTCCCTAGCGGGACGGACCGGGGAGCTGTTTTTT
TRBV5-6	.	TRBJ2-3	TRBD1	CASSLIRGLGDTQYF	TGTGCCAGCAGCTTGATAAGGGGGCTAGGAGATACGCAGTATTTT
TRBV4-2	.	TRBJ2-3	.	CASSQDRASGTDTQYF	TGTGCCAGCAGCCAAGATCGGGCTAGCGGCACAGATACGCAGTATTTT
TRBV29-1	.	TRBJ2-7	.	CSVAVQGSTYEQYF	TGCAGCGTGGCAGTCCAGGGAAGTACCTACGAGCAGTACTTC
TRBV20-1	.	TRBJ2-1	TRBD1	CSARPRTGRNEQFF	TGCAGTGCTAGACCCCGGACAGGGAGGAATGAGCAGTTCTTC
TRBV29-1	.	TRBJ2-1	TRBD1	CSGLQGMSEQFF	TGCAGCGGGCTACAGGGGATGAGTGAGCAGTTCTTC
TRBV18	.	TRBJ2-7	TRBD1	CASSRTGNTYEQYF	TGTGCCAGCTCGCGGACAGGGAACACCTACGAGCAGTACTTC
TRBV7-2	few	TRBJ1-1	TRBD1	CASSLARRTGLMGNTEAFF	TGTGCCAGCAGCTTAGCGAGGCGGACAGGGCTCATGGGGAACACTGAAGCTTTCTTT
TRBV2	.	TRBJ2-5	.	CASSETRVIDEQYF	TGTGCCAGCAGTGAGACTAGGGTAATCGATGAGCAGTACTTC
TRBV6-5	once	TRBJ2-3	TRBD2	CTSSYRTSGTDTQYF	TGTACCAGCAGTTACCGGACTAGCGGCACAGATACGCAGTATTTT
TRBV7-2	few	TRBJ2-4	TRBD2	CASSWGGSGNIQYF	TGTGCCAGCAGTTGGGGGGGGTCCGGAAACATTCAGTACTTC
TRBV24-1	few	TRBJ2-1	.	CATSDSTLHNEQFF	TGTGCCACCAGTGATTCGACCCTCCACAATGAGCAGTTCTTC
TRBV6-6	few	TRBJ2-3	.	CASRSSPEADTQYF	TGTGCCAGCAGATCTTCCCCTGAGGCAGATACGCAGTATTTT
TRBV20-1	.	TRBJ2-3	TRBD1	CSARDPTGGVFGDTQYF	TGCAGTGCTAGAGATCCAACAGGGGGCGTTTTCGGAGATACGCAGTATTTT
TRBV7-3	few	TRBJ2-3	TRBD2	CASSLPAGGADTQYF	TGTGCCAGCAGCTTACCAGCGGGAGGCGCAGATACGCAGTATTTT
TRBV6-6	few	TRBJ1-2	.	CATSDLNYGYTF	TGTGCCACCTCGGACCTTAACTATGGCTACACCTTC
TRBV3-1	.	TRBJ2-3	TRBD2	CASSRLTGVASGRIDTQYF	TGTGCCAGCAGCCGCCTAACAGGAGTGGCTAGCGGGAGGATAGATACGCAGTATTTT
TRBV7-2	.	TRBJ1-5	.	CASSPRRGVSQPQHF	TGTGCCAGCAGCCCCCGGCGGGGGGTTTCCCAGCCCCAGCATTTT
TRBV28	.	TRBJ2-1	.	CASSVVEEQFF	TGTGCCAGCAGTGTTGTGGAGGAGCAGTTCTTC
TRBV29-1	.	TRBJ2-7	.	CSVGDRRSYEQYF	TGCAGCGTGGGTGACAGGCGGTCCTACGAGCAGTACTTC
TRBV12-3/TRBV12-4	.	TRBJ1-1	.	CASSQAGYDTEAFF	TGTGCCAGCAGCCAAGCGGGGTATGACACTGAAGCTTTCTTT
TRBV20-1	.	TRBJ1-4	.	CSASRPVTNEKLFF	TGCAGTGCTAGTAGGCCAGTGACTAATGAAAAACTGTTTTTT
TRBV6-4	.	TRBJ2-3	TRBD1	CASSDGTGPDTQYF	TGTGCCAGCAGTGACGGGACAGGGCCAGATACGCAGTATTTT
TRBV7-6	.	TRBJ2-7	TRBD2	CASSAQTSGHRMQYF	TGTGCCAGCAGCGCACAGACTAGCGGGCACCGCATGCAGTACTTC